The 2 T cell receptor beta chains in this list originate from one sample, sequenced in a study of T cell changes during pregnancy in multiple sclerosis (dated by TCRdb to between 2018 and 2021). The method behind the library was the immunoSEQ multiplex PCR assay. Sourced from immuneACCESS, this table was stored by TCRdb with only in-frame sequences that have V and J called. A share of the clones is absent; for the studies checked, an unresolved V gene accounts for under half, and the remainder has no known explanation. This sample holds some 100,000 clones; 80% to 95% were observed only once. The top ten hold 3% to 3.5% of the sample. The material was peripheral blood, obtained in the second trimester of pregnancy. The receptors stem from a female donor with multiple sclerosis, enrolled in a pregnancy study.

This clone was seen once. V is TRBV28 and J is TRBJ1-5, with no clear D. The germline gives CDR1 MDHEN, CDR2 SYDVKM. This CDR3 comprises 12 residues. The ends were cut back, 8 bases at V and 0 bases at J, with 5 bases in the middle. The CDR3 DNA follows: TGTGCCAGCCGGGGTAGCAATCAGCCCCAGCATTTT. Translation gives CASRGSNQPQHF.

This rearrangement joins TRBV29-1 to TRBJ2-7; 8 bases are shared with TRBD2. V gave up 4 bases and J gave up 7 bases; unmatched junction bases: 12. The germline V gene encodes CDR1 SQVTM and CDR2 ANQGSEA. This CDR3 region has 14 residues. The CDR3 is CSVGPRLAPTEQYF. The CDR3 coding sequence is TGCAGCGTTGGCCCAAGACTAGCGCCCACAGAGCAGTACTTC.